Following are 8 T cell receptor beta chains from one sample sequenced in a study of T cells in Graves' hyperthyroidism and ophthalmopathy. Amplification yielded TCR beta CDR3 regions, with RNA transcripts as the source. The HTBI primer set served for first-round RT-PCR of the TCR CDR3. In TCRdb, the multiplex PCR reads were re-called with MiXCR into one record per CDR3 protein. The repertoire has about 360,000 distinct CDR3 sequences, around 13% of them found once; the top ten carry 9.2%. The sample comprised blood. Receptors originate from a woman between 18 and 30 years old with Graves' hyperthyroidism.

This clonotype was seen many times. The genes are TRBV2 and TRBJ2-1; the D is unclear. Trimming shortened V by 7 bases and J by 2 bases, and 9 bases separated the two germline ends. Germline-derived CDR1 and CDR2 are SNHLY and FYNNEI. This CDR3 is built from 13 residues. CDR3 bases: TGTGCCAGCAAACGCGGCGCCTACAATGAGCAGTTCTTC. Residues: CASKRGAYNEQFF.

The chain links TRBV6-1 to TRBJ1-5, with D possibly TRBD1 on 6 matching bases. The CDR3 is 17 amino acids. CDR1 and CDR2 from the germline V gene are MNHNS and SASEGT. Trimming took 4 bases from V and 3 from J, leaving 19 bases between them. The DNA of the CDR3 is TGTGCCAGCAGTGGTCTACAGGGTCTTGGGTACAATCAGCCCCAGCATTTT. The encoded protein is CASSGLQGLGYNQPQHF.

This clonotype has a handful of counts. The J gene is TRBJ2-5, the V gene TRBV4-3, with D possibly TRBD1 on 6 matching bases. The CDR3 has 15 amino acids. Between the trimmed V and J ends, which lost 4 bases and 4 bases, there was a span of 16 bases. Germline CDR1 reads LGHNA; CDR2 reads YSLEER. Written as DNA, the CDR3 is TGCGCCAGCAGCCTCAGGGGCAGGTCGGTAGAGACCCAGTACTTC. As protein: CASSLRGRSVETQYF.

In this sample, this clonotype turned up many times. The rearrangement joins TRBV3-1 to TRBJ2-3; no clear D. Trimming left V 0 bases short and J 8 bases short, with 12 bases between. Germline V lookup: CDR1 LGHDT, CDR2 YNNKEL (reference sequence). CDR3 length: 14 residues. The CDR3 DNA follows: TGTGCCAGCAGCCAAGATTCGGTGACGGGTACGCAGTATTTT. This gives the protein CASSQDSVTGTQYF.

This clonotype came up many times. The rearrangement uses TRBV20-1 and TRBJ2-7; D may be TRBD2 (5 bases). The length of the CDR3 is 12 residues. Germline V CDR1 and CDR2: DFQATT, SNEGSKA (reference sequence). The CDR3: CSGVPLTYEQYF. CDR3 sequence (DNA): TGCAGCGGGGTTCCGCTAACCTACGAGCAGTACTTC.

This clonotype showed up many times. The chain carries TRBV20-1 and TRBJ2-7, with D possibly being TRBD1 (6 bases). This CDR3 has 13 amino acids. CDR1 and CDR2 from the germline V gene are DFQATT and SNEGSKA (reference sequence). Trimming removed 6 bases from V and 3 bases from J, with 15 bases in between. In nucleotides, the CDR3 is TGCAGTGCGGAGACAGGTGCGGACTACGAGCAGTACTTC. Amino acid sequence: CSAETGADYEQYF.

This clonotype was seen at least ten times. The chain is built from TRBV4-2 and TRBJ1-1; D is unresolved. The CDR3 spans 14 residues. Germline V gene sequence: CDR1 LGHNA, CDR2 YNFKEQ. Trimming pared 0 bases from V and 3 bases from J, leaving 8 bases between. The CDR3 sequence: CASSQDLGDTEAFF. The DNA of the CDR3 is TGTGCCAGCAGCCAAGATCTTGGAGACACTGAAGCTTTCTTT.

In its sample, this clonotype was seen a few times. The chain combines TRBV12-3 or TRBV12-4 with TRBJ1-1; a weak D match, TRBD1 (5 bases). CDR3 length: 12 residues. V lost 6 bases and J lost 6, with 11 bases in between. Here the CDR3 DNA reads TGTGCCAGCAGCGCGGGACGGCCTGAAGCTTTCTTT. This sequence encodes CASSAGRPEAFF.